The clone carrying this TCR beta chain was counted a single time. The second PCR ran about 6 to 12 cycles with a sample-barcoded 5' primer and J-beta primers. TCRdb redid the calling of the 5' RACE reads with MiXCR, one entry per CDR3 protein. The sample has 850,000 to 1,000,000 distinct CDR3 sequences, 51% seen once. The data derive from a study of blood T cells in healthy people across ages. With 6 bases clipped from V and 8 bases from J, the junction kept 14 bases outside the gene matches. Germline V gene data show CDR1 as SGHRS and CDR2 as YFSETQ. CDR3 length: 15 amino acids. The TCR comes from a woman in her fifties or sixties in good health. V usage is TRBV5-1 and J usage is TRBJ2-1, with TRBD1 identical over 7 bases. The sequenced sample consisted of blood. In DNA, the CDR3 is TGCGCCAGCACAATACAGGGGACGGGGTACGATGAGCAGTTCTTC. Protein: CASTIQGTGYDEQFF.